A single sample gave rise to the 10 T cell receptor beta chains below, sequenced in a study of blood T cell repertoires in COVID-19. Repertoires were generated with immunoSEQ multiplex PCR, while TCRdb's copy carries only in-frame clones and drops some. The sample shows just over 30,000 clones, approximately 88% of them seen only once. The sequenced sample consisted of peripheral blood. Receptors originate from a woman aged 40 to 50 with active or convalescent COVID-19.

This chain links TRBV19 with TRBJ1-4; D might be TRBD1 (5 bases). The CDR3 has 12 residues. V lost 7 bases, J lost 5 bases, and 8 bases lay in between. In germline, CDR1 is LNHDA, CDR2 SQIVND (reference sequence). The CDR3 DNA reads TGTGCCAGTACAGGGTTGAATGAAAAACTGTTTTTT. Translation: CASTGLNEKLFF.

The chain uses TRBV5-4 and TRBJ2-4, with TRBD1 matching 8 bases. The CDR3 covers 14 residues. Germline V gene sequence: CDR1 SGHNT, CDR2 YYREEE (reference sequence). V trimming: 5 bases; J trimming: 7 bases; junction bases outside the gene matches: 8. CDR3 in DNA: TGTGCCAGCAGGTCGGCAGGGGGCACTAACATTCAGTACTTC. This translates into CASRSAGGTNIQYF.

The chain carries TRBV6-5 and TRBJ1-2, with D perhaps matching TRBD1 (6 bases). This CDR3 spans 15 amino acids. CDR1 and CDR2 (germline): MNHEY, SVGAGI. Trimming removed 8 bases at V and 0 bases at J, with 16 bases between. The CDR3 spells CASRLLGGPNYGYTF. The CDR3 DNA sequence: TGTGCCAGCCGCTTACTAGGGGGACCTAACTATGGCTACACCTTC.

Worth noting for this clone: A read error may account for a junction end that differs from germline. V is TRBV15 and J is TRBJ2-3, with D possibly TRBD2 on 5 matching bases. The germline V gene encodes CDR1 LNHNV and CDR2 YYDKDF (reference sequence). This CDR3 is 14 amino acids long. CDR3 sequence (DNA): TGTGCCACCGGCAGCGGAGGTACCACAGATACGCAGTATTTT. Translated: CATGSGGTTDTQYF.

J is TRBJ1-6 and V is TRBV4-2, with 9 bases aligning to TRBD1. The CDR3 spans 15 residues. Germline CDR1 is LGHNA and CDR2 is YNFKEQ. The V and J ends lost 2 bases and 8 bases, in that order; junction bases with no gene match: 4. The DNA of the CDR3 is TGTGCCAGCAGCCAAAACAGGGGGCTGGATTCACCCCTCCACTTT. Its translation is CASSQNRGLDSPLHF.

CDR3 bases: TGTGCCAGTAGCCGGCGGGGAGGAACTTCCTACAATGAGCAGTTCTTC. Protein product: CASSRRGGTSYNEQFF. The V and J genes are TRBV19 and TRBJ2-1, with D possibly TRBD2 on 6 matching bases. Per the germline V gene, CDR1 is LNHDA and CDR2 is SQIVND (reference sequence). The CDR3 is 16 residues long. V lost 6 bases and J lost 1, with 16 bases in between.

This clone occurred a few times. V gene TRBV2 combines with J gene TRBJ2-7; D is ambiguous. With 6 bases removed from V and 2 bases from J, the gap between germline ends came to 20 bases. The CDR3 length is 16 residues. CDR1 SNHLY and CDR2 FYNNEI come from the germline V gene. The DNA for the CDR3 is TGTGCCAGCAGAGACCCGACAAGAATTTTTACCTACGAGCAGTACTTC. This gives the protein CASRDPTRIFTYEQYF.

This clone was seen a handful of times. V usage is TRBV27 and J usage is TRBJ2-5, with 14 bases lining up with TRBD2. Trimming took 3 bases from V and 1 from J; bases not matched to a gene: 7. CDR1 and CDR2 from the germline V gene are MNHEY and SMNVEV (reference sequence). The CDR3 is made up of 18 amino acids. The chain's CDR3 is CASSLSRLAGGPQETQYF. CDR3 nucleotides: TGTGCCAGCAGTTTGAGTCGACTAGCGGGAGGGCCCCAAGAGACCCAGTACTTC.

The chain links TRBV18 to TRBJ2-5; 8 positions match TRBD1. The CDR3 consists of 16 residues. CDR1 and CDR2 from the germline V gene are KGHSH and LQKENI. Trimming at V came to 2 bases and at J to 4 bases, leaving 9 bases not matched to a gene. CDR3 coding DNA: TGTGCCAGCTCACCAAGCAGGGGGCTATTGAGAGAGACCCAGTACTTC. It specifies CASSPSRGLLRETQYF. The full variable domain, its missing parts supplied by reference TRBV18 and TRBJ2-5, is NAGVMQNPRHLVRRRGQEARLRCSPMKGHSHVYWYRQLPEEGLKFMVYLQKENIIDESGMPKERFSAEFPKEGPSILRIQQVVRGDSAAYFCASSPSRGLLRETQYFGPGTRLLVL.

The chain employs TRBV7-6 and TRBJ2-1; TRBD2 aligns across 12 bases. Looked up from germline, CDR1 is SGHVS and CDR2 is FNYEAQ. CDR3 length: 17 amino acids. V was pared by 3 bases and J by 7 bases, with 10 bases of the junction left unmatched. The CDR3: CASSLRLAGVVWNEQFF. DNA for the CDR3: TGTGCCAGCAGCTTGAGACTAGCGGGAGTTGTTTGGAATGAGCAGTTCTTC.